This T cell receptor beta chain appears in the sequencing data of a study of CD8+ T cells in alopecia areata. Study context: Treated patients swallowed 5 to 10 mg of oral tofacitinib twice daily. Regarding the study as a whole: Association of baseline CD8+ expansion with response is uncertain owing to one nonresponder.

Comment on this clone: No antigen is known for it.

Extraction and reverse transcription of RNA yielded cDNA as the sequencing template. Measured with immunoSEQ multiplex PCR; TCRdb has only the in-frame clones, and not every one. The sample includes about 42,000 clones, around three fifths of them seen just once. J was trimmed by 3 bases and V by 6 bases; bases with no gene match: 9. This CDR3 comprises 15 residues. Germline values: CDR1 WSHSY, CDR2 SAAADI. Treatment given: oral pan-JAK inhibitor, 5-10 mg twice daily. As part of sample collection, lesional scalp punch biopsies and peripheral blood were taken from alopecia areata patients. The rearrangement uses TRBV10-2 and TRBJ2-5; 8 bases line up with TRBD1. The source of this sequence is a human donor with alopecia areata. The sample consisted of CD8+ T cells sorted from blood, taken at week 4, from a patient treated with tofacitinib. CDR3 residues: CASRDLKGQEETQYF. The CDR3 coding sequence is TGCGCCAGCAGAGACTTAAAGGGACAGGAAGAGACCCAGTACTTC.